This T cell receptor (beta chain) was identified in a study of shared clonotypes between healthy human individuals. The CDR3 has 15 residues. Unmatched junction bases numbered 3, after V lost 1 base and J lost 0 bases. CDR1 LGHNA and CDR2 YNFKEQ come from the germline V gene. Worth noting for this clone: The antigen is undetermined.

Sorted-subset replicate PCRs used 200 ng of genomic DNA. This amount corresponded to 30,000 to 35,000 T cell genomes. How the authors handled the data: As immunoSEQ supplied junction-only sequences (without quality scores), filtering differed. The repertoire was sequenced with immunoSEQ multiplex PCR; TCRdb's copy has only in-frame clones and lacks some. V, J and clone size are taken as reported in that table, and D and trimming were inferred from the DNA itself. The repertoire has 1,100,000 or so clones, 75% to 80% of them found once; the top ten carry about 0.52%. The study, taken as a whole, reports: A handful of donors held about 5% of naive CD4 clonotypes in common. Memory subsets generally showed smaller estimated richness than naive subsets did.

The chain couples TRBV4-2 to TRBJ2-7, with 7 nucleotides matching TRBD1. Sequences were obtained from memory CD4+ T cells from PBMCs. Regarding subset: CD45RA-negative fraction. This receptor was identified in a man aged 18 to 29 in good health. Some clones in this sample may be carry-over from other donors' samples. The CDR3 DNA is TGTGCCAGCAGCCAAGTGACAGGGTCCTCCTACGAGCAGTACTTC. Residues: CASSQVTGSSYEQYF.